One and the same sample provided the 19 T cell receptor beta chains below, sequenced in a study of metastatic and nonmetastatic thyroid tumors. No treatment of any kind had been given to any patient before thyroid surgery. TCRdb re-processed the PCR reads through MiXCR. In the table there are about 93,000 clones, roughly 8.6% of which are singletons. What was sequenced was blood. The source of these receptors is a female donor with papillary thyroid cancer or a benign thyroid nodule (not recorded which). Some clones in this sample may be carry-over from other donors' samples.

In its sample, this clone was seen many times. A read error may be the cause here, since a much bigger clone is one base away. The J gene is TRBJ2-7, the V gene TRBV3-1; either TRBD1 or TRBD2 may fit D (5 bases each). Germline CDR1 is LGHDT and CDR2 is YNNKEL (reference sequence). The CDR3 has 12 residues. The CDR3 DNA follows: TGTACCAGCAGCCAAGAGAGGGGCGAGCAGTACTTC. As protein: CTSSQERGEQYF.

This clone ranks as medium-sized (0.01 to 0.1%). This chain connects TRBV6-1 to TRBJ2-7; the match to TRBD2 covers 8 bases. The CDR3 is made up of 15 amino acids. J was trimmed by 0 bases and V by 3 bases; bases with no gene match: 4. The germline V gene has CDR1 MNHNS and CDR2 SASEGT. The CDR3 bases are TGTGCCAGCAGTGAGGAGGGGACTAGCTCCTACGAGCAGTACTTC. This gives the protein CASSEEGTSSYEQYF.

This clone was seen at least ten times. This chain links TRBV12-3 or TRBV12-4 with TRBJ1-5; 7 bases map to TRBD1. Trimming took 6 bases from V and 4 from J; bases not matched to a gene: 12. There are 16 residues in the CDR3. Written as DNA, the CDR3 is TGTGCCAGCAGACCCCCGGGACAGAGGGATAATCAGCCCCAGCATTTT. Protein product: CASRPPGQRDNQPQHF.

This clone was seen at least ten times. The rearrangement uses TRBV5-6 and TRBJ2-1; D assignment may be TRBD1 or TRBD2 (6 bases each). Looked up from germline, CDR1 is SGHDT and CDR2 is YYEEEE. The V gene lost 0 bases and the J gene lost 3 bases, with 16 bases spanning the gap. The CDR3 runs 17 residues. The CDR3 protein is CASSLVRVGGYYNEQFF. In DNA, the CDR3 is TGTGCCAGCAGCTTGGTCAGGGTCGGGGGCTACTACAATGAGCAGTTCTTC.

This clone has just a few counts. A much larger clone is a single base away; this may be a read error. The chain joins TRBV2 to TRBJ2-1; 7 bases agree with TRBD1. The CDR3 is 13 residues long. Germline CDR1 reads SNHLY; CDR2 reads FYNNEI. CDR3 amino acids: CASRDSSYSEQFF. The CDR3 DNA is TGTGCCAGCCGGGACAGCTCCTACAGTGAGCAGTTCTTC. The whole variable domain, remainder taken from reference TRBV2 and TRBJ2-1, is EPEVTQTPSHQVTQMGQEVILRCVPISNHLYFYWYRQILGQKVEFLVSFYNNEISEKSEIFDDQFSVERPDGSNFTLKIRSTKLEDSAMYFCASRDSSYSEQFFGPGTRLTVL.

This clone was picked up many times. The chain carries TRBV20-1 and TRBJ2-5, with D possibly matching TRBD2 (6 bases). Germline V gene lookup returns CDR1 DFQATT and CDR2 SNEGSKA (reference sequence). This CDR3 has 14 residues. The V gene lost 4 bases and the J gene lost 2 bases, with 14 bases spanning the gap. The CDR3, as DNA: TGCAGTGCTAAAAGGGACTTCCTTCAAGAGACCCAGTACTTC. Translating gives CSAKRDFLQETQYF.

This clone was picked up many times. V gene TRBV4-1 combines with J gene TRBJ1-5, with 11 bases that match TRBD1. The ends lost 2 bases at V and 2 bases at J; junction bases unmatched: 2. CDR3 length: 16 amino acids. Germline V gene lookup returns CDR1 MGHRA and CDR2 YSYEKL. This CDR3 is CASSQLDRGRNQPQHF. The CDR3 bases are TGCGCCAGCAGCCAACTGGACAGGGGGCGCAATCAGCCCCAGCATTTT.

The chain is built from TRBV30 and TRBJ1-2; perhaps TRBD1 as D (6 bases). The germline CDR1 and CDR2 sequences are GTSNPN and SVGIG (reference sequence). This CDR3 has 16 residues. Trimming removed 2 bases at V and 5 bases at J, with 21 bases between. CDR3 sequence reads: CAWSKGGKPTLYGYTF. CDR3 sequence (DNA): TGTGCCTGGAGTAAGGGGGGGAAACCCACCTTATATGGCTACACCTTC.

This clone was observed a handful of times. The chain links TRBV28 to TRBJ2-5; no definite D call. V lost 4 bases and J lost 2, with 8 bases in between. In germline, CDR1 is MDHEN, CDR2 SYDVKM. The CDR3 is 13 residues long. The CDR3 DNA reads as TGTGCCAGCAGTTCAAGCAGTCAAGAGACCCAGTACTTC. Translation: CASSSSSQETQYF.

V and J are TRBV6-1 and TRBJ1-2; 8 bases map to TRBD1. There are 13 residues in the CDR3. Germline V gene sequence: CDR1 MNHNS, CDR2 SASEGT. V dropped 7 bases and J dropped 6; count of bases not matched to a gene: 7. The chain's CDR3 is CASNTGQVDGYTF. CDR3 bases: TGTGCCAGCAACACGGGACAGGTCGATGGCTACACCTTC.

This clone showed up many times. This chain uses TRBV7-3 with TRBJ2-7, with TRBD1 matching over 12 bases. The V gene's germline CDR1 is SGHTA and CDR2 FQGTGA. Trimming cost V 6 bases and J 3 bases; bases outside gene matches: 6. The CDR3 covers 15 residues. CDR3 protein: CASSSGTGGDYEQYF. CDR3 DNA sequence: TGTGCCAGCAGTTCCGGGACAGGGGGCGACTACGAGCAGTACTTC.

In its sample, this clone was seen many times. The V call is TRBV19, the J call TRBJ2-1; D is undetermined. The CDR3 is 11 residues long. From germline, CDR1 is LNHDA and CDR2 SQIVND (reference sequence). The V end was cut by 8 bases, the J end by 9 bases, with 11 bases between. The DNA of the CDR3 is TGTGCCAGTCTAAGAGCTGGTGAGCAGTTCTTC. It yields the protein CASLRAGEQFF.

This sequence joins TRBV11-2 and TRBJ2-5; 7 nucleotides agree with TRBD1. The J segment lost 4 bases and the V segment lost 1 base, leaving 6 bases of the junction unmatched. Germline V lookup: CDR1 SGHAT, CDR2 FQNNGV. The CDR3 is made up of 15 amino acids. This CDR3 reads CASSLGDRDRETQYF. In DNA, the CDR3 is TGTGCCAGCAGCTTAGGTGACAGGGATAGAGAGACCCAGTACTTC.

This clone was observed at least ten times. This chain connects TRBV20-1 to TRBJ1-4, with D uncertain. V was trimmed by 5 bases and J by 8 bases, leaving 15 bases between them. This CDR3 is 13 amino acids long. In germline, CDR1 is DFQATT, CDR2 SNEGSKA (reference sequence). CDR3 loop: CSAARTRGEKLFF. The DNA for the CDR3 is TGCAGTGCTGCCAGGACCCGAGGGGAAAAACTGTTTTTT.

Notes on this clone: A clone one base away is much larger, so this may be a read error. V usage is TRBV12-3 or TRBV12-4 and J usage is TRBJ1-1; D gene ambiguous. This CDR3 comprises 13 residues. The chain's CDR3 is CASRTGSNTEASF. The CDR3 DNA follows: TGTGCCAGCAGAACCGGGTCGAACACTGAAGCTTCCTTT.

This clone was observed at least ten times. The chain links TRBV2 to TRBJ1-2, with D tentatively TRBD1 (6 bases). Germline loops: CDR1 SNHLY, CDR2 FYNNEI. CDR3 length: 14 amino acids. Trimming left V 7 bases short and J 1 base short, with 13 bases between. CDR3 in amino acids: CASKEDRLNYGYTF. The CDR3 region has the DNA TGTGCCAGCAAGGAGGACAGACTTAACTATGGCTACACCTTC.

A word on this clone: One base away lies a much larger clone, so this may be a sequencing read error. J is TRBJ2-2 and V is TRBV24-1, with D possibly matching TRBD2 (5 bases). The CDR3 runs 15 residues. Germline CDR1 and CDR2: KGHDR and SFDVKD. Trimming removed 3 bases at V and 1 base at J, with 8 bases between. The CDR3 DNA is TGTGCCACCAGTGATCTCCGGGGGAACACCGGGGAGCTGTTTTTT. Translating gives CATSDLRGNTGELFF.

This clone was observed many times. The rearrangement joins TRBV28 to TRBJ1-2; possibly TRBD1 for D (5 bases). The germline CDR1 and CDR2 sequences are MDHEN and SYDVKM. V was trimmed by 6 bases and J by 4 bases, leaving 15 bases between them. CDR3 length: 14 residues. The CDR3 coding sequence is TGTGCCAGCAGGGAGACGCAGGGTAGCTATGGCTACACCTTC. This translates into CASRETQGSYGYTF.

This clone occurred many times. The J gene is TRBJ1-2, the V gene TRBV5-4, with D perhaps matching TRBD1 (5 bases). CDR1 SGHNT and CDR2 YYREEE come from the germline V gene (reference sequence). V was shortened by 0 bases and J by 0 bases, with 12 bases between the two germline ends. This CDR3 region has 16 residues. CDR3: CASSLGGTDANYGYTF. The CDR3 nucleotides are TGTGCCAGCAGCTTGGGGGGGACGGATGCTAACTATGGCTACACCTTC. The full variable domain, rest sourced from reference TRBV5-4 and TRBJ1-2, is ETGVTQSPTHLIKTRGQQVTLRCSSQSGHNTVSWYQQALGQGPQFIFQYYREEENGRGNFPPRFSGLQFPNYSSELNVNALELDDSALYLCASSLGGTDANYGYTFGSGTRLTVV.